The 4 T cell receptor beta chains below all came from one sample that was sequenced in a study of blood T cells in healthy people across ages. A second PCR, run for roughly 7 to 12 cycles, used a sample-barcoded 5' primer plus a J-beta primer mix. TCRdb re-called the 5' RACE reads through MiXCR, storing one row per CDR3 protein. This table holds over 600,000 distinct CDR3 sequences, approximately 40% found once. Input material: blood. The receptors stem from a man older than 75 in good health.

This chain connects TRBV20-1 to TRBJ1-2, with 7 bases identical to TRBD1. Trimming at V came to 2 bases and at J to 5 bases, leaving 11 bases not matched to a gene. The CDR3 loop spans 15 amino acids. In germline, CDR1 is DFQATT, CDR2 SNEGSKA (reference sequence). In DNA, the CDR3 is TGCAGTGCTAGAAGCCCCCGGGACAGTCCGTATGGCTACACCTTC. Amino acid sequence: CSARSPRDSPYGYTF.

This sequence joins TRBV30 and TRBJ2-5; D could derive from TRBD1 or TRBD2 (5 bases each). The CDR3 length is 14 residues. V shed 8 bases and J shed 11 bases, with 27 bases lying between them. Germline CDR1 and CDR2: GTSNPN and SVGIG (reference sequence). For the CDR3, the DNA is TGTGCCGGAGGCAAGGGACGGAGTTTTGAAGAGCAGTACTTC. Translation gives CAGGKGRSFEEQYF.

J is TRBJ2-3 and V is TRBV7-2; 10 positions agree with TRBD2. The germline V gene has CDR1 SGHTA and CDR2 FQGNSA. V lost 4 bases and J lost 2; bases outside the gene matches: 9. CDR3 length: 17 residues. The CDR3 nucleotides are TGTGCCAGCAGCTCCCGTGGTAGCGGGGGGATCACAGATACGCAGTATTTT. It codes for CASSSRGSGGITDTQYF.

This clonotype came up a few times. The chain has TRBV9 and TRBJ1-2; D unresolved. The CDR3 covers 13 residues. The V end was cut by 3 bases, the J end by 3 bases, with 9 bases between. Germline CDR1 reads SGDLS; CDR2 reads YYNGEE. The CDR3 here is CASSALLHYGYTF. Written as DNA, the CDR3 is TGTGCCAGCAGCGCACTACTGCACTATGGCTACACCTTC.